What follows are 17 T cell receptor beta chains derived from one specimen sequenced in a study of Ad26.COV2.S vaccination and SARS-CoV-2 variants. Stated treatment: roughly 20 received Ad26.COV2.S at low or high dose, single or two shots; five or six received placebo; per-sample allocation not given. The samples date from day 63 after the first vaccine or placebo injection. Sequencing was performed with immunoSEQ multiplex PCR; in TCRdb, only in-frame clones are kept and a portion is missing. The sample consists of 430,000 or so clones, 89% of them appearing once. The sample was peripheral blood, taken in a trial of Ad26.COV2.S vaccine versus placebo. The receptors shown here come from a person between 18 and 59 years old who received the Ad26.COV2.S COVID-19 vaccine or a placebo.

The rearrangement uses TRBV6-6 and TRBJ2-7; 12 bases map to TRBD2. CDR3 length equals 16 residues. Per germline, CDR1 MNHNY and CDR2 SVGAGI (reference sequence). V dropped 7 bases and J dropped 2; count of bases not matched to a gene: 9. As DNA, the CDR3 is TGTGCCAGCATGGTGGCTAGCGGGAGGGGGCCCTACGAGCAGTACGTC. Amino acid sequence: CASMVASGRGPYEQYV.

Here the CDR3 DNA reads TGTGCCAGCAGCTTACTGGCCGGGCCGGAAGTTTTGGGGACCCAGTACTTC. Its translation: CASSLLAGPEVLGTQYF. The chain carries TRBV7-8 and TRBJ2-5; D is undetermined. The CDR3 is 17 residues long. CDR1 and CDR2 from the germline V gene are SGHVS and FQNEAQ. The germline V and J ends were trimmed by 2 bases and 7 bases, with 23 bases remaining between them. Full variable domain (remainder filled in from reference TRBV7-8 and TRBJ2-5): GAGVSQSPRYKVAKRGQDVALRCDPISGHVSLFWYQQALGQGPEFLTYFQNEAQLDKSGLPSDRFFAERPEGSVSTLKIQRTQQEDSAVYLCASSLLAGPEVLGTQYFGPGTRLLVL.

This chain joins TRBV6-5 and TRBJ2-5; D possibly corresponds to TRBD1 (5 bases). The V and J ends lost 6 bases and 0 bases respectively, with 11 bases between them. Germline V gives CDR1 MNHEY, CDR2 SVGAGI. This CDR3 spans 14 amino acids. CDR3 DNA: TGTGCCAGCAGGCCCAGGGTTTACCAAGAGACCCAGTACTTC. Encoded protein: CASRPRVYQETQYF.

This chain uses TRBV4-2 with TRBJ2-1, with D possibly matching TRBD1 (6 bases). This CDR3 region has 13 residues. Trimming cost V 1 base and J 10 bases, with 11 bases left between them. Germline assignment: CDR1 LGHNA and CDR2 YNFKEQ. The CDR3 DNA reads TGTGCCAGCAGCCAAGTGACCGGGACAGAGCAGTTCTTC. Residues: CASSQVTGTEQFF.

V gene TRBV12-3 or TRBV12-4 combines with J gene TRBJ2-7; D is uncertain. The V end was cut by 7 bases, the J end by 6 bases, with 13 bases between. The CDR3 contains 12 residues. The CDR3 nucleotides are TGTGCCAGCACTCCTAGGCGTGGCGAGCAGTACTTC. Its protein is CASTPRRGEQYF.

The J gene is TRBJ2-1, the V gene TRBV3-1 (or the pseudogene TRBV3-2); D gene ambiguous. This CDR3 comprises 12 residues. Germline CDR1 LGHDT, CDR2 YNNKEL (reference sequence). V was clipped by 5 bases and J by 5 bases, with 7 bases between them. The CDR3 region has the DNA TGTGCCAGCAGCGAATCCCACAATGAGCAGTTCTTC. Amino acid sequence: CASSESHNEQFF.

The chain is built from TRBV24-1 and TRBJ2-1; 8 bases are a match to TRBD2. The CDR3 sequence is 16 residues long. V was pared by 3 bases and J by 0 bases, with 3 bases of the junction left unmatched. Germline V gene lookup returns CDR1 KGHDR and CDR2 SFDVKD. The CDR3 reads CATSDRGRPSYNEQFF. As DNA, the CDR3 is TGTGCCACCAGTGATCGCGGGAGGCCCTCCTACAATGAGCAGTTCTTC.

V is TRBV5-1 and J is TRBJ1-2; TRBD1 might be the D (5 bases). The V gene's germline CDR1 is SGHRS and CDR2 YFSETQ. Trimming took 0 bases from V and 6 from J, leaving 15 bases between them. There are 15 residues in the CDR3. The CDR3 is CASSLEGTVVNGYTF. CDR3 nucleotide sequence: TGCGCCAGCAGCTTGGAGGGGACCGTGGTGAATGGCTACACCTTC.

This chain uses TRBV3-1 (or the pseudogene TRBV3-2) with TRBJ2-7, with no clear D. The ends were cut back, 3 bases at V and 7 bases at J, with 7 bases in the middle. Germline V gene sequence: CDR1 LGHDT, CDR2 YNNKEL (reference sequence). This CDR3 contains 11 residues. CDR3 DNA sequence: TGTGCCAGCAGCCAGGAATCAGAGCAGTACTTC. As protein: CASSQESEQYF.

V is TRBV6-6 and J is TRBJ1-2, with D tentatively TRBD1 (6 bases). CDR3 size: 14 residues. Germline V gene sequence: CDR1 MNHNY, CDR2 SVGAGI (reference sequence). The V and J ends lost 5 bases and 0 bases respectively, with 10 bases between them. CDR3 sequence reads: CASSQTGANYGYTF. CDR3 DNA: TGTGCCAGCAGTCAGACAGGAGCTAACTATGGCTACACCTTC.

The chain's CDR3 is CASSQTGIRYGYTF. The CDR3 coding sequence is TGTGCCAGCAGCCAAACAGGGATTCGCTATGGCTACACCTTC. The chain is built from TRBV13 and TRBJ1-2, with D tentatively TRBD1 (6 bases). V lost 5 bases, J lost 4 bases, and 14 bases lay in between. The CDR3 consists of 14 residues. Looked up from germline, CDR1 is PRHDT and CDR2 is FYEKMQ (reference sequence).

This chain links TRBV5-1 with TRBJ1-2; 8 nucleotides align to TRBD1. With V trimmed by 5 bases and J by 5 bases, 5 bases remained unmatched. Germline CDR1 SGHRS, CDR2 YFSETQ. This CDR3 is 13 amino acids long. The DNA of the CDR3 is TGCGCCAGCAGGCCGGGACAGGATTATGGCTACACCTTC. This translates into CASRPGQDYGYTF.

CDR3: CASRDFNTGELFF. The DNA for the CDR3 is TGTGCCAGCAGGGACTTTAACACCGGGGAGCTGTTTTTT. The chain combines TRBV2 with TRBJ2-2; possible D gene TRBD2, 5 bases. The CDR3 contains 13 residues. The V end was cut by 6 bases, the J end by 2 bases, with 7 bases between. Germline V CDR1 and CDR2: SNHLY, FYNNEI.

This sequence joins TRBV7-2 and TRBJ1-6, with 7 positions matching TRBD1. The CDR3 runs 12 residues. Looked up from germline, CDR1 is SGHTA and CDR2 is FQGNSA. DNA for the CDR3: TGTGCAAGTCGGGACAGAAATTCACCCCTCCACTTT. Encoded protein: CASRDRNSPLHF.

The chain is built from TRBV18 and TRBJ1-2; D perhaps matches TRBD1 (5 bases). CDR1 is KGHSH and CDR2 is LQKENI in the germline V gene. This CDR3 comprises 13 residues. Trimming cost V 5 bases and J 2 bases, with 9 bases left between them. CDR3 sequence: CASSSDRNYGYTF. In DNA, the CDR3 is TGTGCCAGCTCATCCGACAGAAACTATGGCTACACCTTC.

The chain combines TRBV5-1 with TRBJ1-1; D uncertain. Germline CDR1 and CDR2: SGHRS and YFSETQ. V shed 5 bases and J shed 4 bases, with 18 bases lying between them. This CDR3 contains 15 residues. CDR3 amino acids: CASSAAWPGGTEAFF. The CDR3 nucleotides are TGCGCCAGCAGTGCCGCCTGGCCGGGCGGCACTGAAGCTTTCTTT.

The chain is built from TRBV5-1 and TRBJ1-1; D is possibly TRBD1 (5 bases). CDR1 is SGHRS, CDR2 YFSETQ, per germline. The V and J ends lost 4 bases and 5 bases respectively, with 18 bases between them. The CDR3 spans 15 residues. The CDR3 reads CASSRGESLGTEAFF. The CDR3 bases are TGCGCCAGCAGCCGAGGGGAGTCCTTGGGGACTGAAGCTTTCTTT.